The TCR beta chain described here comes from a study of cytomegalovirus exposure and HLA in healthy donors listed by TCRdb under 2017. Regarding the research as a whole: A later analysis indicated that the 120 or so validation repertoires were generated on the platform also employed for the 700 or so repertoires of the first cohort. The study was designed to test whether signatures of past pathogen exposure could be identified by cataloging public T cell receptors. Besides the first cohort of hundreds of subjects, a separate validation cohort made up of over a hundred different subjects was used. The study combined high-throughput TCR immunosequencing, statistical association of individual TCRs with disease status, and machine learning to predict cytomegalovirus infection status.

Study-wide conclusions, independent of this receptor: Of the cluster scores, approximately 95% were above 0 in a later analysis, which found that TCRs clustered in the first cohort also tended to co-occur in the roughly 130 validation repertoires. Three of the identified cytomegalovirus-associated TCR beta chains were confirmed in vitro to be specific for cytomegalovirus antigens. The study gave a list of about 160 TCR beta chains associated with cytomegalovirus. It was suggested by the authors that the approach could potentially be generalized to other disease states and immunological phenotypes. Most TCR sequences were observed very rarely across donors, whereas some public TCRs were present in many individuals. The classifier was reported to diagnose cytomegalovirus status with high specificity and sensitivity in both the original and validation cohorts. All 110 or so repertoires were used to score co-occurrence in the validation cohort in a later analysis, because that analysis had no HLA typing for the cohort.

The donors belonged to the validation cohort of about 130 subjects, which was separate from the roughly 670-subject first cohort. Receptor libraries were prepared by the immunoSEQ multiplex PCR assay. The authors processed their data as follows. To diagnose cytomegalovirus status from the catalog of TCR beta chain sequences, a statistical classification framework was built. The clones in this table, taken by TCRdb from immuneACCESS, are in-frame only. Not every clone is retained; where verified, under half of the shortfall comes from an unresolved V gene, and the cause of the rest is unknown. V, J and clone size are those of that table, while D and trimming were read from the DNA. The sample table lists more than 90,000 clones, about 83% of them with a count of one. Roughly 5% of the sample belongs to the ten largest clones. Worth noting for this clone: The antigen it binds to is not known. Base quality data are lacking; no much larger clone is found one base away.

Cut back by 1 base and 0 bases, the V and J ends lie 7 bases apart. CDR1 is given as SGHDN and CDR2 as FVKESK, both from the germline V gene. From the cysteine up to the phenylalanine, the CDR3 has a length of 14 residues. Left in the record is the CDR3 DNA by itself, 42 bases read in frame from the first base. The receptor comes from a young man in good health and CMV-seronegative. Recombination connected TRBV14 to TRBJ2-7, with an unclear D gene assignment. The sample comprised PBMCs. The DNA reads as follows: TGTGCCAGCAGCCAAGCCCGTAACTCCTACGAGCAGTACTTC. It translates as CASSQARNSYEQYF.